This T cell receptor (beta chain) was identified in a study of vaccination and CD4 T cells after COVID-19. Across the study: Stimuli were overlapping spike peptide pools of SARS-CoV-2 and three common cold coronaviruses (HCoV-NL63, HCoV-OC43, HCoV-229E).

CDR1 and CDR2 (germline): SNHLY, FYNNEI. The CDR3 has 15 amino acids. Trimming pared 8 bases from V and 0 bases from J, leaving 13 bases between. Notes on the study in general: Convalescent patient numbers were relatively low, with no early post-infection timepoints.

Treatment of the sample: approximately nine-day PBMC culture with coronavirus spike peptide pools or control peptides (ViraFEST assay). After expanding antigen-specific T cells with peptide pools, ViraFEST sequenced their TCRs. Sequence data for DNA of cultured CD4+ T cells were generated by the Oncomine TCR Beta short-read assay. TCRdb reprocessed the PCR reads with MiXCR, giving one entry per CDR3 protein. The table records roughly 11,000 distinct CDR3 sequences, 40% to 50% of them present only once. There are a few counts of this clonotype. What it binds is unknown. What was sequenced was CD4+ T cells from blood, cultured in vitro. This receptor was obtained from a human donor who had recovered from COVID-19. The chain employs TRBV2 and TRBJ2-2, with D tentatively TRBD2 (7 bases). For the CDR3, the DNA is TGTGCCAGCTCGGGGGGCGTCCCGAACACCGGGGAGCTGTTTTTT. Translation: CASSGGVPNTGELFF. Complete variable domain (other parts from reference TRBV2 and TRBJ2-2): EPEVTQTPSHQVTQMGQEVILRCVPISNHLYFYWYRQILGQKVEFLVSFYNNEISEKSEIFDDQFSVERPDGSNFTLKIRSTKLEDSAMYFCASSGGVPNTGELFFGEGSRLTVL.